The 20 T cell receptor beta chains below all came from one sample that was sequenced in a study of blood T cells in healthy people across ages. The second PCR ran roughly 7 to 12 cycles with a sample-barcoded 5' primer and J-beta primers. TCRdb reprocessed the 5' RACE reads via MiXCR and lists one record per CDR3 protein. The sample lists about 1.5 million distinct CDR3 sequences; approximately 43% were seen once. Material: blood. The origin of the receptors is a woman aged 18-30 years in good health.

The sample holds a few counts of this clonotype. V is TRBV25-1 and J is TRBJ1-4; 9 bases are shared with TRBD1. The CDR3 totals 15 residues. Germline values: CDR1 MGHDK, CDR2 SYGVNS. The J segment lost 8 bases and the V segment lost 4 bases, leaving 8 bases of the junction unmatched. The CDR3 DNA reads as TGTGCCAGCAGTGGAGCCGGGACAGGGATGGAAAAACTGTTTTTT. Translating gives CASSGAGTGMEKLFF.

This sequence joins TRBV7-3 and TRBJ2-5, with 7 bases aligning to TRBD1. The CDR3 runs to 13 residues. V shed 5 bases, J shed 2 bases, and the junction held 2 bases outside the gene matches. Germline-derived CDR1 and CDR2 are SGHTA and FQGTGA. The CDR3, as DNA: TGTGCCAGCAGCATGGGACAGCAAGAGACCCAGTACTTC. This codes for CASSMGQQETQYF.

V gene TRBV4-3 combines with J gene TRBJ1-2; D unclear. Trimming removed 0 bases from V and 3 bases from J, with 11 bases in between. Germline V gives CDR1 LGHNA, CDR2 YSLEER. The CDR3 consists of 15 residues. The CDR3 DNA reads TGCGCCAGCAGCCAAGAAACCAGAGTGGACTATGGCTACACCTTC. Its translation: CASSQETRVDYGYTF.

This chain joins TRBV10-1 and TRBJ2-7; D call uncertain. Trimming removed 3 bases from V and 4 bases from J, with 13 bases in between. Germline V CDR1 and CDR2: WNHNN, SYGVQD (reference sequence). The length of the CDR3 is 14 residues. This chain's CDR3 is CASSDSQDGYEQYF. The CDR3 region has the DNA TGCGCCAGCAGTGATTCTCAGGACGGGTACGAGCAGTACTTC.

This rearrangement joins TRBV2 to TRBJ2-4, with 8 bases fitting TRBD2. CDR1 SNHLY and CDR2 FYNNEI come from the germline V gene. J gave up 10 bases and V 4 bases, and 6 bases lay outside the gene matches. The CDR3 contains 13 residues. CDR3 protein: CASSGGLGGIQYF. In nucleotides, the CDR3 is TGTGCCAGCAGTGGGGGACTAGGGGGAATTCAGTACTTC.

J is TRBJ1-2 and V is TRBV20-1, with a possible D match to TRBD1 (5 bases). Germline V gene lookup returns CDR1 DFQATT and CDR2 SNEGSKA (reference sequence). This CDR3 comprises 14 residues. V was trimmed by 5 bases and J by 1 base, leaving 14 bases between them. The CDR3 sequence: CSAGGDGINYGYTF. CDR3 bases: TGCAGTGCTGGAGGGGACGGTATTAACTATGGCTACACCTTC.

The chain recombines TRBV28 with TRBJ1-5; D perhaps matches TRBD1 (6 bases). CDR3 length: 15 amino acids. Looked up from germline, CDR1 is MDHEN and CDR2 is SYDVKM. With 3 bases removed from V and 6 bases from J, the gap between germline ends came to 15 bases. The CDR3 protein is CASSFAGARSQPQHF. CDR3 nucleotides: TGTGCCAGCAGTTTCGCAGGGGCGCGCAGTCAGCCCCAGCATTTT.

This chain uses TRBV4-3 with TRBJ1-5; possible D gene TRBD1, 6 bases. Trimming took off 1 base at V and 1 base at J, with 11 bases between the two ends. Germline V gene sequence: CDR1 LGHNA, CDR2 YSLEER. The CDR3 runs 16 residues. The chain's CDR3 is CASSQVAGVSNQPQHF. CDR3 DNA: TGCGCCAGCAGCCAAGTGGCAGGGGTCAGCAATCAGCCCCAGCATTTT.

This clonotype has more than one count but fewer than ten. V gene TRBV4-3 combines with J gene TRBJ2-3, with D uncertain. CDR1 and CDR2 (germline): LGHNA, YSLEER. The CDR3 consists of 19 residues. Trimming took 0 bases from V and 2 from J, leaving 21 bases between them. CDR3 coding DNA: TGCGCCAGCAGCCAAGAACTGGTCTGGAAGTTGCGGAACACAGATACGCAGTATTTT. It codes for CASSQELVWKLRNTDTQYF.

The genes are TRBV27 and TRBJ2-5, with TRBD2 identical over 7 bases. Germline V gives CDR1 MNHEY, CDR2 SMNVEV (reference sequence). The V segment lost 10 bases and the J segment 1 base; nucleotides outside the gene matches: 12. This CDR3 spans 15 amino acids. The CDR3 nucleotides read TGTGCCACCTCCCGGGCGGGAGACCGCCAAGAGACCCAGTACTTC. Its translation: CATSRAGDRQETQYF.

The CDR3 sequence is CASSVAQGDTGELFF. Written as DNA, the CDR3 is TGTGCCAGCAGCGTAGCACAGGGTGACACCGGGGAGCTGTTTTTT. The chain links TRBV9 to TRBJ2-2; a weak D match, TRBD1 (6 bases). CDR1 is SGDLS, CDR2 YYNGEE, per germline. This CDR3 is built from 15 residues. With 0 bases removed from V and 3 bases from J, the gap between germline ends came to 9 bases.

Here the CDR3 reads CASSPRSADEQYF. The CDR3 DNA sequence: TGTGCCAGCTCACCGCGCAGCGCCGACGAGCAGTACTTC. The chain employs TRBV18 and TRBJ2-7, with D unclear. Germline CDR1 KGHSH, CDR2 LQKENI. Trimming took off 3 bases at V and 5 bases at J, with 11 bases between the two ends. The CDR3 contains 13 residues. Complete variable domain (other parts from reference TRBV18 and TRBJ2-7): NAGVMQNPRHLVRRRGQEARLRCSPMKGHSHVYWYRQLPEEGLKFMVYLQKENIIDESGMPKERFSAEFPKEGPSILRIQQVVRGDSAAYFCASSPRSADEQYFGPGTRLTVT.

This clonotype was detected once. The chain couples TRBV6-2 or TRBV6-3 to TRBJ2-5, with 10 bases matching TRBD2. The V segment lost 10 bases and the J segment 11 bases; nucleotides outside the gene matches: 16. The CDR3 is made up of 14 amino acids. CDR1 and CDR2 (germline): MNHEY, SVGEGT. CDR3 sequence reads: CATRSGRVLLEQYF. Written as DNA, the CDR3 is TGTGCCACTCGGAGCGGGAGGGTTTTATTAGAGCAGTACTTC.

This clonotype was seen a handful of times. The rearrangement uses TRBV7-2 and TRBJ1-2; the D gene is possibly TRBD1 (5 bases). This CDR3 region has 14 residues. The V and J ends lost 5 bases and 7 bases respectively, with 17 bases between them. In germline, CDR1 is SGHTA, CDR2 FQGNSA. In nucleotides, the CDR3 is TGTGCCAGCAGCCGGGACCTGGTTTATGGTGGCTACACCTTC. It specifies CASSRDLVYGGYTF.

This chain connects TRBV7-2 to TRBJ1-2, with D unresolved. V was clipped by 0 bases and J by 4 bases, with 9 bases between them. CDR1 SGHTA and CDR2 FQGNSA come from the germline V gene. This CDR3 has 14 residues. For the CDR3, the DNA is TGTGCCAGCAGCTTAGCAGCGCCCCGCTATGGCTACACCTTC. Its translation: CASSLAAPRYGYTF.

This clonotype was recorded a few times. The rearrangement uses TRBV10-3 and TRBJ1-1; 7 positions match TRBD1. With V trimmed by 11 bases and J by 1 base, 4 bases remained unmatched. The CDR3 length is 12 residues. The germline V gene encodes CDR1 ENHRY and CDR2 SYGVKD. Here the CDR3 DNA reads TGTGCCGGCCGGGACAGGAACACTGAAGCTTTCTTT. Translated: CAGRDRNTEAFF.

This chain connects TRBV5-1 to TRBJ1-1, with D possibly matching TRBD1 (5 bases). The CDR3 is made up of 15 amino acids. The germline V and J ends were trimmed by 1 base and 3 bases, with 13 bases remaining between them. Germline CDR1 and CDR2: SGHRS and YFSETQ. The CDR3 protein is CASSLSWGGDTEAFF. The CDR3, as DNA: TGCGCCAGCAGCTTGAGCTGGGGGGGTGACACTGAAGCTTTCTTT.

The rearrangement links TRBV24-1 to TRBJ2-3, with a weak D call TRBD2 (5 bases). V lost 9 bases to trimming and J lost 3 bases, with 12 bases between them. Germline V lookup: CDR1 KGHDR, CDR2 SFDVKD. This CDR3 comprises 13 residues. The CDR3 loop is CATRTRGTDTQYF. CDR3 coding DNA: TGTGCCACCCGGACTCGTGGGACAGATACGCAGTATTTT.

This chain connects TRBV24-1 to TRBJ2-5, with D perhaps matching TRBD1 or TRBD2 (5 bases each). Deletions cut 7 bases from V and 3 bases from J, with 8 bases between. The CDR3 is 12 amino acids. Germline V gene lookup returns CDR1 KGHDR and CDR2 SFDVKD. CDR3 bases: TGTGCCACCAGAGGGACCGAAGAGACCCAGTACTTC. Translating gives CATRGTEETQYF.

The chain couples TRBV7-9 to TRBJ1-4; perhaps TRBD1 as D (5 bases). CDR3 length equals 13 residues. Trimming took 3 bases from V and 8 from J, leaving 10 bases between them. The germline gives CDR1 SEHNR, CDR2 FQNEAQ (reference sequence). CDR3 sequence reads: CASSLVQDEKLFF. In nucleotides, the CDR3 is TGTGCCAGCAGCTTGGTACAGGACGAAAAACTGTTTTTT.